This T cell receptor beta chain came from a study of blood T cell repertoires in COVID-19. The germline V gene encodes CDR1 LGHDT and CDR2 YNNKEL (reference sequence). Unmatched junction bases numbered 10, after V lost 4 bases and J lost 4 bases. The CDR3 consists of 17 residues. Libraries were prepared by immunoSEQ multiplex PCR; TCRdb keeps only in-frame clonotypes and omits some of them. This repertoire shows 85,000 to 130,000 clones, just over 85% found once; its top ten account for roughly 2.7%. Sequenced input: PBMCs or T cells enriched from blood (not recorded which). This sequence joins TRBV3-1 (or the pseudogene TRBV3-2) and TRBJ2-2; 9 positions agree with TRBD1. This receptor was identified in a woman aged 50 to 60 who had recovered from COVID-19. CDR3 amino acids: CASSLRIGTGTTGELFF. CDR3 DNA: TGTGCCAGCAGCCTTCGTATCGGGACAGGGACCACCGGGGAGCTGTTTTTT.